Each of the 6 T cell receptor beta chains below was sequenced from the same sample in a study of CXCR3-negative and CXCR3-positive naive CD8 T cells. With UMI labels, 5' RACE was used to prepare the TRB cDNA libraries. TCRdb derives one entry per CDR3 protein from the 5' RACE reads, leaving out DNA. The table lists around 40,000 distinct CDR3 sequences. Sequenced input: memory CD8+ T cells from blood. These receptors were taken from a human donor in good health. Some clones in this sample may be carry-over from other donors' samples.

J is TRBJ2-7 and V is TRBV28; TCRdb indicates TRBD1, and absent DNA this call remains unverified. The CDR3 length is 15 residues. The germline V gene encodes CDR1 MDHEN and CDR2 SYDVKM. This CDR3 is CASSFKGTPPYEQYF.

This CDR3 reads CASSSRTEGGYGYTF. The genes are TRBV7-9 and TRBJ1-2; TCRdb's D call of TRBD1 is untestable without DNA. The CDR3 runs to 15 residues. Germline values: CDR1 SEHNR, CDR2 FQNEAQ (reference sequence).

The chain joins TRBV2 to TRBJ2-3; TCRdb proposes TRBD2, but this gene call is untestable without DNA. The germline V gene encodes CDR1 SNHLY and CDR2 FYNNEI. This CDR3 spans 14 amino acids. CDR3 sequence: CASSVAGGLNTQYF.

This chain connects TRBV28 to TRBJ2-7; TCRdb outputs TRBD1, but without DNA this stays unchecked. CDR1 MDHEN and CDR2 SYDVKM come from the germline V gene. The CDR3 sequence is 14 residues long. The chain's CDR3 is CASSQVGQFYEQYF.

The rearrangement joins TRBV19 to TRBJ2-1; TCRdb lists TRBD1, though no DNA is available to test this call. The CDR3 runs to 16 residues. The germline gives CDR1 LNHDA, CDR2 SQIVND (reference sequence). CDR3 region: CASSMGTGSYYNEQFF.

V gene TRBV5-5 combines with J gene TRBJ2-2; TCRdb indicates TRBD2, and absent DNA this call remains unverified. Germline CDR1 and CDR2: SGHKS and YYEKEE (reference sequence). The CDR3 is 14 amino acids. The CDR3 region is CASSLGALVGELFF.